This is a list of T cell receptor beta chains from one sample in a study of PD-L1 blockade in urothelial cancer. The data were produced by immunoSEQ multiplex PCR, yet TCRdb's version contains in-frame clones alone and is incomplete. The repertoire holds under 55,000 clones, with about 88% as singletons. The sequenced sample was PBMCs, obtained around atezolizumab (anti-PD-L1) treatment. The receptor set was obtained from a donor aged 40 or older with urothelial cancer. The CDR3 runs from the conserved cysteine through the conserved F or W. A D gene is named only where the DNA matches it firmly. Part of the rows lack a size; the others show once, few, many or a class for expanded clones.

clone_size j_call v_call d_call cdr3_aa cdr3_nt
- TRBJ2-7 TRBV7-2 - CASSPHQDYEQYF TGTGCCAGCAGCCCACATCAAGACTACGAGCAGTACTTC
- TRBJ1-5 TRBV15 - CATSRDRALGGQPQHF TGTGCCACCAGCAGAGATCGGGCCCTGGGGGGTCAGCCCCAGCATTTT
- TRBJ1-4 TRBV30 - CAWSGGNRAFNEKLFF TGTGCCTGGAGTGGGGGGAACAGGGCCTTCAATGAAAAACTGTTTTTT
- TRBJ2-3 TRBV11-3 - CASSSDDGSTQYF TGTGCCAGCAGCTCTGACGACGGGTCCACGCAGTATTTT
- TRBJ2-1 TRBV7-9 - CASSYGVEQFF TGTGCCAGCTCCTACGGGGTTGAGCAGTTCTTC
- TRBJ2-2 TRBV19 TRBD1 CASRQGFTGELFF TGTGCCAGCCGACAGGGTTTCACCGGGGAGCTGTTTTTT
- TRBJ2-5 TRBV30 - CAWSVGETQYF TGTGCCTGGAGTGTGGGCGAGACCCAGTACTTC
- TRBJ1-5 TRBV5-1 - CASTPDGGNEQPQHF TGCGCCAGCACCCCCGATGGGGGCAACGAACAGCCCCAGCATTTT
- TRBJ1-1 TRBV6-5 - CASSYSQGMNTEAFF TGTGCCAGCAGTTACTCACAGGGCATGAACACTGAAGCTTTCTTT
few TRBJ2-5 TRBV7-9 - CASSLLGGGETQYF TGTGCCAGCAGCCTGCTGGGGGGTGGAGAGACCCAGTACTTC
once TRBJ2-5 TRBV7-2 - CASSSPAAPWETQYF TGTGCCAGCAGCTCCCCGGCGGCCCCGTGGGAGACCCAGTACTTC
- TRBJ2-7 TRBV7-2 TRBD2 CASSAGLAGASAEQYF TGTGCCAGCAGCGCCGGCCTAGCGGGAGCTTCAGCGGAGCAGTACTTC
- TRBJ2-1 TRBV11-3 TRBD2 CASSLSGSTYNEQFF TGTGCCAGCAGCTTGAGCGGGAGTACTTACAATGAGCAGTTCTTC
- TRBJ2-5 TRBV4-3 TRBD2 CASSQGLAVQETQYF TGCGCCAGCAGCCAAGGACTAGCGGTCCAAGAGACCCAGTACTTC
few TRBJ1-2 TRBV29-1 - CSVEWGHQYGYTF TGCAGCGTTGAGTGGGGACACCAGTATGGCTACACCTTC
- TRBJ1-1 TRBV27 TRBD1 CASSPTGQGGTEAFF TGTGCCAGCAGCCCCACAGGACAGGGCGGCACTGAAGCTTTCTTT
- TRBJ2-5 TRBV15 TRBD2 CATSRVGLAGGLETQYF TGTGCCACCAGCAGAGTTGGGCTAGCGGGAGGGCTGGAGACCCAGTACTTC
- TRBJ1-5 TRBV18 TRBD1 CASSPGTVNQPQHF TGTGCCAGCTCACCTGGGACAGTTAATCAGCCCCAGCATTTT
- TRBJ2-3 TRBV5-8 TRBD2 CASSRNIAGPTDTQYF TGTGCCAGCAGCCGAAATATAGCGGGGCCCACAGATACGCAGTATTTT
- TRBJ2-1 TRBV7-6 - CASSLARVNEQFF TGTGCCAGCAGCTTAGCGCGGGTTAATGAGCAGTTCTTC
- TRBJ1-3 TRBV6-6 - CASRLAYTSGNTIYF TGTGCCAGCAGGCTCGCCTATACCTCTGGAAACACCATATATTTT
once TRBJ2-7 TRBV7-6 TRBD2 CASSFGQGLSYEQYF TGTGCCAGCAGCTTTGGGCAGGGACTATCCTACGAGCAGTACTTC
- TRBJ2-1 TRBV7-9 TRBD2 CASSLGLAEPNEQFF TGTGCCAGCAGCCTGGGACTAGCGGAACCCAATGAGCAGTTCTTC
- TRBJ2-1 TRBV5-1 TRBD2 CASSPNAGVYNEQFF TGCGCCAGCAGCCCCAATGCGGGAGTTTACAATGAGCAGTTCTTC
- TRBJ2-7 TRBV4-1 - CASSQGTYEQYF TGCGCCAGCAGCCAGGGCACCTACGAGCAGTACTTC
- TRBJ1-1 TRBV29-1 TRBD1 CSVGWAGGLEAFF TGCAGCGTTGGGTGGGCAGGGGGCCTGGAAGCTTTCTTT
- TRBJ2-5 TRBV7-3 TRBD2 CASSLTGTTQQETQYF TGTGCCAGCAGCTTAACGGGGACTACCCAGCAAGAGACCCAGTACTTC
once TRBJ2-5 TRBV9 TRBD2 CASSVGGLAETQYF TGTGCCAGCAGCGTAGGGGGACTAGCTGAGACCCAGTACTTC
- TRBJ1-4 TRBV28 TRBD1 CASRPPRRGRGEKLFF TGTGCCAGCAGGCCCCCCCGCAGGGGGCGAGGGGAAAAACTGTTTTTT
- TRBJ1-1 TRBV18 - CASSPQNTEAFF TGTGCCAGCTCACCCCAGAACACTGAAGCTTTCTTT
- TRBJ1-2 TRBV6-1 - CASSDGGTNYGYTF TGTGCCAGCAGTGACGGGGGAACTAACTATGGCTACACCTTC
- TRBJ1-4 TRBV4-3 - CASSQGQPGTNEKLFF TGCGCCAGCAGCCAAGGACAGCCCGGGACTAATGAAAAACTGTTTTTT
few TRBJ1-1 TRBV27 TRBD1 CASSPEGAGTRGSTEAFF TGTGCCAGCAGCCCGGAGGGGGCAGGGACGAGGGGGAGCACTGAAGCTTTCTTT
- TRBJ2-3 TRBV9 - CASSPLAGRTDTQYF TGTGCCAGCAGCCCACTAGCTGGGAGAACAGATACGCAGTATTTT
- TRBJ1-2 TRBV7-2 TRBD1 CASSLGQSYGYTF TGTGCCAGCAGCTTGGGACAGAGCTATGGCTACACCTTC
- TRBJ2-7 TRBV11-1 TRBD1 CASSLARGQWGYEQYF TGTGCCAGCAGCTTAGCGAGGGGACAGTGGGGCTACGAGCAGTACTTC
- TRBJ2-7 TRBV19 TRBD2 CASSMWASGSYEQYF TGTGCCAGTAGTATGTGGGCTAGCGGGAGCTACGAGCAGTACTTC